The 15 T cell receptor beta chains in this list originate from one sample, sequenced in a study of cytomegalovirus exposure and HLA in healthy donors. The PCR had 60 Vbeta and 13 Jbeta primers. Produced via immunoSEQ multiplex PCR; TCRdb's table is partial and in-frame only. The top ten hold about 10% of the sample, which has 150,000 to 200,000 clones, approximately 85% seen once. Sequencing input: PBMCs. The receptor set was obtained from a man aged 45-60 years in good health and CMV-seropositive.

This clone showed up just once. The chain couples TRBV23-1 to TRBJ1-2; D is uncertain. TRBV23-1 is sorted into the ORF group, with uncertain function. This CDR3 region has 13 residues. V was cut by 4 bases and J by 2 bases, with 8 bases left in between. CDR3 DNA: TGCGCCAGCAGTCCCGCAGCGAACTATGGCTACACCTTC. This sequence encodes CASSPAANYGYTF.

The rearrangement uses TRBV28 and TRBJ1-2; D is unclear. Between the trimmed V and J ends, which lost 6 bases and 0 bases, there was a span of 11 bases. In germline, CDR1 is MDHEN, CDR2 SYDVKM. The CDR3 totals 14 residues. CDR3: CASSSQSPNYGYTF. DNA for the CDR3: TGTGCCAGCAGCTCACAGTCCCCTAACTATGGCTACACCTTC.

The chain joins TRBV4-3 to TRBJ2-1, with 7 bases identical to TRBD2. The CDR3 length is 16 residues. Per germline, CDR1 LGHNA and CDR2 YSLEER. V was pared by 0 bases and J by 9 bases, with 11 bases of the junction left unmatched. CDR3 sequence reads: CASSQDPGREGGEQFF. CDR3 in DNA: TGCGCCAGCAGCCAAGATCCCGGCAGGGAGGGCGGTGAGCAGTTCTTC.

The chain joins TRBV18 to TRBJ1-5, with no clear D. Per germline, CDR1 KGHSH and CDR2 LQKENI. The ends were cut back, 3 bases at V and 0 bases at J, with 12 bases in the middle. This CDR3 comprises 16 residues. The CDR3 here is CASSPGGVNSNQPQHF. DNA of the CDR3: TGTGCCAGCTCACCGGGCGGGGTGAATAGCAATCAGCCCCAGCATTTT. Filled out from reference TRBV18 and TRBJ1-5, the complete variable domain reads NAGVMQNPRHLVRRRGQEARLRCSPMKGHSHVYWYRQLPEEGLKFMVYLQKENIIDESGMPKERFSAEFPKEGPSILRIQQVVRGDSAAYFCASSPGGVNSNQPQHFGDGTRLSIL.

The chain combines TRBV30 with TRBJ1-1; 7 positions agree with TRBD1. The CDR3 sequence is 13 residues long. The germline CDR1 and CDR2 sequences are GTSNPN and SVGIG (reference sequence). The trim removed 4 bases at V and 4 bases at J, leaving 6 bases unmatched. The CDR3 protein is CAWKGARGTEAFF. CDR3 in DNA: TGTGCCTGGAAGGGGGCTAGGGGCACTGAAGCTTTCTTT.

In DNA form, the CDR3 reads TGCGCCAGCAGCCAGCGACAGGGGCGTTACAATGAGCAGTTCTTC. Protein sequence: CASSQRQGRYNEQFF. V is TRBV4-1 and J is TRBJ2-1; TRBD1 matches at 8 bases. CDR3 length: 15 residues. Germline V CDR1 and CDR2: MGHRA, YSYEKL. V gave up 3 bases and J gave up 4 bases; unmatched junction bases: 5.

This clone was counted between two and nine times. The rearrangement links TRBV27 to TRBJ2-7; no clear D. CDR1 and CDR2 (germline): MNHEY, SMNVEV (reference sequence). The CDR3 has 13 residues. V was trimmed by 0 bases and J by 4 bases, leaving 7 bases between them. The CDR3 nucleotides are TGTGCCAGCAGTTTATCCGTAAATTACGAGCAGTACTTC. It translates to CASSLSVNYEQYF.

This chain links TRBV5-5 with TRBJ2-1; 9 bases are a match to TRBD2. In germline, CDR1 is SGHKS, CDR2 YYEKEE (reference sequence). V trimming: 2 bases; J trimming: 12 bases; junction bases outside the gene matches: 12. This CDR3 contains 15 residues. The CDR3 DNA reads as TGTGCCAGCAGCTTTCTAGCGGGGCGAATAGATCGGCAGTTCTTC. Translated: CASSFLAGRIDRQFF.

The chain links TRBV4-3 to TRBJ2-7, with D tentatively TRBD2 (6 bases). The CDR3 runs 16 residues. V lost 4 bases, J lost 0 bases, and 16 bases lay in between. Germline loops: CDR1 LGHNA, CDR2 YSLEER. CDR3 coding DNA: TGCGCCAGCAGCCCCCGGGCGGGACTTAGCTCCTACGAGCAGTACTTC. It codes for CASSPRAGLSSYEQYF.

The chain employs TRBV19 and TRBJ1-1; 7 positions match TRBD1. The length of the CDR3 is 14 residues. Trimming removed 0 bases from V and 7 bases from J; junction bases left unmatched: 5. Germline loops: CDR1 LNHDA, CDR2 SQIVND (reference sequence). The CDR3: CASSIERTGFEAFF. The CDR3 bases are TGTGCCAGTAGTATAGAGCGGACAGGATTTGAAGCTTTCTTT.

On this clone itself: This specimen includes other DNA sequences encoding the same CDR3. J is TRBJ1-5 and V is TRBV15, with 9 bases fitting TRBD1. After removal of 3 bases from V and 6 bases from J, the junction contained 6 bases not matched to a gene. Germline V CDR1 and CDR2: LNHNV, YYDKDF (reference sequence). The CDR3 is made up of 15 amino acids. The chain's CDR3 is CATSRDRGFAQPQHF. The CDR3 DNA reads as TGTGCCACCAGCAGGGACAGGGGTTTCGCTCAGCCCCAGCATTTT.

The chain links TRBV28 to TRBJ2-1; TRBD1 agrees at 7 bases. The V gene end was trimmed by 7 bases and the J gene end by 6 bases; junction bases not matched to a gene: 9. The CDR3 consists of 14 residues. The V gene's germline CDR1 is MDHEN and CDR2 SYDVKM. The CDR3 DNA reads as TGTGCCAGCATCGAAGCGACAGGGCTCAATGAGCAGTTCTTC. Translated, it gives CASIEATGLNEQFF.

V is TRBV7-3 and J is TRBJ2-3; 8 nucleotides agree with TRBD2. In germline, CDR1 is SGHTA, CDR2 FQGTGA. The CDR3 is made up of 15 amino acids. Unmatched junction bases numbered 3, after V lost 4 bases and J lost 0 bases. The CDR3 here is CASSSSGHSTDTQYF. The CDR3 bases are TGTGCCAGCAGCTCTAGCGGGCATAGCACAGATACGCAGTATTTT.

The chain employs TRBV7-8 and TRBJ2-7, with no clear D. Germline loops: CDR1 SGHVS, CDR2 FQNEAQ. V lost 3 bases, J lost 3 bases, and 9 bases lay in between. This CDR3 is built from 13 residues. The DNA for the CDR3 is TGTGCCAGCAGCTTTAGCATACTCTACGAGCAGTACTTC. Translating gives CASSFSILYEQYF.

The rearrangement uses TRBV20-1 and TRBJ2-1; no reliable D call. Trimming shortened V by 6 bases and J by 5 bases, and 8 bases separated the two germline ends. This CDR3 region has 11 residues. The germline V gene has CDR1 DFQATT and CDR2 SNEGSKA (reference sequence). DNA of the CDR3: TGCAGTGCCACCGACAACAATGAGCAGTTCTTC. Its protein product is CSATDNNEQFF.